This T cell receptor beta chain was sequenced in a study of cytomegalovirus exposure and HLA in healthy donors. In germline, CDR1 is KGHSH, CDR2 LQKENI. The CDR3 sequence is 13 residues long. 13 Jbeta primers and 60 Vbeta primers were used for the PCR. Profiled with immunoSEQ multiplex PCR; TCRdb holds only in-frame clones, not every one. This repertoire shows about 89,000 clones, roughly 79% found once; its top ten account for just over 1.4%. The TCR originated in a male donor in good health and CMV-seronegative. Source material: PBMCs. The V and J genes are TRBV18 and TRBJ2-5; the D gene is possibly TRBD1 (6 bases). With the DNA end fitting TRBJ2-7 better, the J assignment may be wrong. This CDR3 is CASLRDTTYEQYF. The CDR3 region has the DNA TGTGCCAGCCTCAGGGACACTACCTACGAGCAGTACTTC.